A single sample gave rise to the 31 T cell receptor beta chains below, sequenced in a study of post-analysis software for immune sequencing data. Overall study findings and caveats: Patients showed TRBV5-6, TRBV5-1 and TRBV20-1 among a few TRBV segments more frequent than in controls.

No antigens are known for them. Unique molecular identifiers had been added to the TCR beta cDNA libraries. TCRdb used MiXCR to reprocess the PCR reads, holding one entry per CDR3 protein. The table has more than 450,000 distinct CDR3 sequences, about 44% seen once; the top ten hold 1.5% to 2%. Sequenced input: blood. The receptors come from a girl aged 5-17 years with multiple sclerosis.

As for this clonotype: The junction does not match germline at one end; this may be a read error. The V call is TRBV5-6, the J call TRBJ1-1; D is possibly TRBD1 (5 bases). The CDR3 spans 15 residues. The germline gives CDR1 SGHDT, CDR2 YYEEEE. Here the CDR3 reads CTSSLENTGNTEAFF. DNA of the CDR3: TGTACCAGCAGCTTGGAGAATACAGGCAACACTGAAGCTTTCTTT.

On this clonotype itself: The junction departs from germline at one end; a sequencing error may be responsible. The chain couples TRBV6-6 to TRBJ1-1; D might be TRBD1 (5 bases). The CDR3 extends over 14 amino acids. Looked up from germline, CDR1 is MNHNY and CDR2 is SVGAGI (reference sequence). CDR3 protein: CAGSLPREGTEAFF. CDR3 in DNA: TGTGCCGGCAGTCTTCCCAGGGAGGGCACTGAAGCTTTCTTT.

A remark on this clonotype: One end of the junction varies from germline; a read error may be responsible. V is TRBV29-1 and J is TRBJ2-5; D is perhaps TRBD2 (6 bases). In germline, CDR1 is SQVTM, CDR2 ANQGSEA. The CDR3 runs 12 residues. CDR3 coding DNA: TGCAACGTTGGGAGGATGCAAGAGACCCAGTACTTC. Translated, it gives CNVGRMQETQYF. The whole variable domain, filled in from reference TRBV29-1 and TRBJ2-5, reads SAVISQKPSRDICQRGTSLTIQCQVDSQVTMMFWYRQQPGQSLTLIATANQGSEATYESGFVIDKFPISRPNLTFSTLTVSNMSPEDSSIYLCNVGRMQETQYFGPGTRLLVL.

The V gene is TRBV20-1, the J gene TRBJ2-5; TRBD1 might be the D (6 bases). The CDR3 totals 16 residues. Germline V gene lookup returns CDR1 DFQATT and CDR2 SNEGSKA (reference sequence). V gave up 2 bases and J gave up 5 bases, with 21 bases separating them. The CDR3 DNA reads as TGCAGTGCTAGATGGGACCTGGGGGCGAAGTGGGAGACCCAGTACTTC. It codes for CSARWDLGAKWETQYF.

V and J are TRBV5-6 and TRBJ2-1; 9 bases agree with TRBD1. Trimming removed 4 bases from V and 6 bases from J; junction bases left unmatched: 8. Germline CDR1 reads SGHDT; CDR2 reads YYEEEE. The CDR3 length is 15 residues. CDR3 protein: CASSPGTGYVNEQFF. The CDR3 DNA is TGTGCCAGCAGCCCCGGGACAGGGTATGTCAATGAGCAGTTCTTC.

In this sample, this clonotype turned up a few times. J is TRBJ1-2 and V is TRBV6-2 or TRBV6-3; D is unresolved. The CDR3 totals 13 residues. V gave up 7 bases and J gave up 2 bases, with 11 bases separating them. Germline V CDR1 and CDR2: MNHEY, SVGEGT. The CDR3 region has the DNA TGTGCCAGCACTAATCCGACCAACTATGGCTACACCTTC. Translation gives CASTNPTNYGYTF.

The chain recombines TRBV14 with TRBJ1-6; unclear D gene. Germline values: CDR1 SGHDN, CDR2 FVKESK. V lost 4 bases, J lost 7 bases, and 11 bases lay in between. CDR3 length: 14 amino acids. The CDR3 reads CASSPRRANSPLHF. CDR3 in DNA: TGTGCCAGCAGCCCACGGCGGGCGAATTCACCCCTCCACTTT.

The chain combines TRBV12-3 or TRBV12-4 with TRBJ2-3; TRBD2 agrees at 11 bases. The V segment lost 6 bases and the J segment 7 bases; nucleotides outside the gene matches: 15. This CDR3 is 17 amino acids long. The CDR3 loop is CASRTSGGVPFGNTQYF. CDR3 sequence (DNA): TGTGCCAGCAGAACTAGCGGGGGCGTTCCCTTTGGAAATACGCAGTATTTT.

The table lists this clonotype with a few counts. This chain uses TRBV11-3 with TRBJ2-1; D is possibly TRBD2 (6 bases). The length of the CDR3 is 15 residues. V lost 2 bases to trimming and J lost 7 bases, with 15 bases between them. CDR1 and CDR2 from the germline V gene are SGHNT and YENEEA. CDR3 sequence (DNA): TGTGCCAGCAGCTTATCTCTGGGGAGGATGAATGAGCAGTTCTTC. This gives the protein CASSLSLGRMNEQFF.

This clonotype appeared a single time. The chain uses TRBV11-2 and TRBJ2-6; D is unresolved. Germline V gene data show CDR1 as SGHAT and CDR2 as FQNNGV. This CDR3 comprises 17 residues. V dropped 5 bases and J dropped 0 bases, with 14 bases sitting between them. DNA for the CDR3: TGTGCCAGCAGCCCCTCCTTGGGCGGCTCTGGGGCCAACGTCCTGACTTTC. The encoded protein is CASSPSLGGSGANVLTF.

This clonotype has a handful of counts. The chain is built from TRBV5-5 and TRBJ2-4, with no clear D. The V and J ends lost 5 bases and 11 bases respectively, with 17 bases between them. Germline lookup yields CDR1 SGHKS and CDR2 YYEKEE (reference sequence). This CDR3 contains 13 residues. The CDR3 sequence is CASSPTPVELQYF. Here the CDR3 DNA reads TGTGCCAGCAGTCCCACCCCCGTAGAACTTCAGTACTTC.

In its sample, this clonotype was seen a few times. The chain combines TRBV7-2 with TRBJ2-3, with 7 bases aligning to TRBD2. The CDR3 loop spans 14 amino acids. The trim removed 0 bases at V and 7 bases at J, leaving 4 bases unmatched. Germline loops: CDR1 SGHTA, CDR2 FQGNSA. The CDR3 bases are TGTGCCAGCAGCTTAGCGCTAAGCGGGAATACGCAGTATTTT. Its translation: CASSLALSGNTQYF. The whole variable domain, remainder taken from reference TRBV7-2 and TRBJ2-3, is GAGVSQSPSNKVTEKGKDVELRCDPISGHTALYWYRQSLGQGLEFLIYFQGNSAPDKSGLPSDRFSAERTGGSVSTLTIQRTQQEDSAVYLCASSLALSGNTQYFGPGTRLTVL.

This chain connects TRBV3-1 to TRBJ2-2; D is uncertain. Germline CDR1 LGHDT, CDR2 YNNKEL (reference sequence). V lost 4 bases to trimming and J lost 0 bases, with 15 bases between them. CDR3 length equals 17 residues. The CDR3 region is CASSRPGRRTNTGELFF. The CDR3 region has the DNA TGTGCCAGCAGCCGGCCCGGGCGCAGGACGAACACCGGGGAGCTGTTTTTT.

This clonotype was observed a handful of times. The rearrangement uses TRBV7-9 and TRBJ1-1; 9 bases align to TRBD1. The V gene end was trimmed by 8 bases and the J gene end by 8 bases; junction bases not matched to a gene: 6. Germline V lookup: CDR1 SEHNR, CDR2 FQNEAQ (reference sequence). The CDR3 runs to 12 residues. The CDR3 here is CASGDRDREAFF. CDR3 DNA sequence: TGTGCCAGCGGGGACAGGGACCGGGAAGCTTTCTTT. Filled out from reference TRBV7-9 and TRBJ1-1, the complete variable domain reads DTGVSQNPRHKITKRGQNVTFRCDPISEHNRLYWYRQTLGQGPEFLTYFQNEAQLEKSRLLSDRFSAERPKGSFSTLEIQRTEQGDSAMYLCASGDRDREAFFGQGTRLTVV.

This clonotype was counted only a few times. Sequence at one end of the junction differs from germline and may be a read error. The chain uses TRBV7-9 and TRBJ2-1, with a weak D call TRBD2 (6 bases). CDR1 is SEHNR and CDR2 is FQNEAQ in the germline V gene (reference sequence). The CDR3 runs 18 residues. The CDR3 protein is CVSSHLGGYTISYNEQFF. The CDR3 DNA is TGTGTCAGCAGCCATTTGGGGGGATACACTATCTCCTACAATGAGCAGTTCTTC.

This clonotype was detected a few times. In DNA, the CDR3 is TGTGCCATAGGGACGGCGGATGACTACGAGCAGTACTTC. This translates into CAIGTADDYEQYF. The rearrangement uses TRBV10-3 and TRBJ2-7; tentatively, D is TRBD1 or TRBD2 (5 bases each). CDR1 is ENHRY and CDR2 is SYGVKD in the germline V gene. V was trimmed by 9 bases and J by 3 bases, leaving 15 bases between them. There are 13 residues in the CDR3.

The CDR3 bases are TGTGCCAGCAGCTCGGGACACGGCAATCAGCCCCAGCATTTT. It yields the protein CASSSGHGNQPQHF. This rearrangement joins TRBV7-9 to TRBJ1-5; tentative D call: TRBD1 (6 bases). The CDR3 consists of 14 residues. V was trimmed by 4 bases and J by 2 bases, leaving 9 bases between them. Germline CDR1 is SEHNR and CDR2 is FQNEAQ (reference sequence).

This clonotype came up once. At one boundary the junction diverges from the germline segment, which might be a read error. The chain is built from TRBV12-3 or TRBV12-4 and TRBJ2-3; possible D gene TRBD2, 5 bases. CDR3 length: 13 residues. As DNA, the CDR3 is TGTGCCAGCAGGCTACTAGACACAGATACGCAATATTTT. As protein: CASRLLDTDTQYF.

This clonotype was seen a few times. The rearrangement joins TRBV5-1 to TRBJ1-6, with D hard to call. Germline CDR1 SGHRS, CDR2 YFSETQ. This CDR3 comprises 14 residues. With 3 bases removed from V and 7 bases from J, the gap between germline ends came to 11 bases. The CDR3: CASSYGGNNSPLHF. The DNA for the CDR3 is TGCGCCAGCAGCTACGGCGGGAACAATTCACCCCTCCACTTT.

This clonotype was detected only a few times. CDR3 loop: CSGGGMNTEAFF. The DNA for the CDR3 is TGCAGCGGGGGGGGAATGAACACTGAAGCTTTCTTT. The gene calls are TRBV29-1 and TRBJ1-1, with D tentatively TRBD1 (5 bases). Germline values: CDR1 SQVTM, CDR2 ANQGSEA. The length of the CDR3 is 12 residues. The V end lost 7 bases, the J end lost 0 bases, and 9 bases lay between the germline ends.

The V and J genes are TRBV5-1 and TRBJ2-5; 8 bases are a match to TRBD2. Germline V CDR1 and CDR2: SGHRS, YFSETQ. Trimming cost V 4 bases and J 5 bases; bases outside gene matches: 4. The length of the CDR3 is 13 residues. CDR3 region: CASSRGGVETQYF. CDR3 in DNA: TGCGCCAGCAGCCGGGGGGGCGTGGAGACCCAGTACTTC. Full variable domain (outside the CDR3, taken from reference TRBV5-1 and TRBJ2-5): KAGVTQTPRYLIKTRGQQVTLSCSPISGHRSVSWYQQTPGQGLQFLFEYFSETQRNKGNFPGRFSGRQFSNSRSEMNVSTLELGDSALYLCASSRGGVETQYFGPGTRLLVL.

In regard to this clonotype: The junction differs from germline at one of its ends, possibly a read error. This chain joins TRBV5-4 and TRBJ1-3; D is uncertain. Germline CDR1 and CDR2: SGHNT and YYREEE (reference sequence). The CDR3 totals 15 residues. CDR3 in DNA: TGTGCCAGCAGCTTGGCCGGACTCCAAGGAAACACCACATATTTT. Translated: CASSLAGLQGNTTYF.

This clonotype was found a few times. The gene calls are TRBV10-3 and TRBJ2-1, with 8 bases that match TRBD1. With V trimmed by 2 bases and J by 5 bases, 2 bases remained unmatched. The length of the CDR3 is 14 residues. Germline assignment: CDR1 ENHRY and CDR2 SYGVKD. This chain's CDR3 is CAISEDRGDNEQFF. The DNA for the CDR3 is TGTGCCATCAGTGAGGACAGGGGAGACAATGAGCAGTTCTTC.

V and J are TRBV6-5 and TRBJ2-7; 7 bases match TRBD2. The CDR3 covers 14 residues. V lost 6 bases and J lost 0; bases outside the gene matches: 5. The V gene's germline CDR1 is MNHEY and CDR2 SVGAGI. In nucleotides, the CDR3 is TGTGCCAGCAGGCCATGGGGGGGCTCCTACGAGCAGTACTTC. It is translated as CASRPWGGSYEQYF.

CDR3 bases: TGTGCCAGCAGGGGCAATCCAGGGGCCACTGAAGCTTTCTTT. Translating gives CASRGNPGATEAFF. The chain carries TRBV6-6 and TRBJ1-1, with D possibly TRBD1 on 6 matching bases. V was clipped by 6 bases and J by 4 bases, with 15 bases between them. Germline-derived CDR1 and CDR2 are MNHNY and SVGAGI (reference sequence). The CDR3 contains 14 residues.

This clonotype came up a few times. CDR3 region: CSVKGGVNYGYTF. DNA for the CDR3: TGCAGCGTCAAAGGAGGGGTTAACTATGGCTACACCTTC. This sequence joins TRBV29-1 and TRBJ1-2; TRBD1 is a possible D gene (5 bases). Germline V gives CDR1 SQVTM, CDR2 ANQGSEA. The V end was cut by 6 bases, the J end by 1 base, with 12 bases between. This CDR3 has 13 amino acids.

The chain links TRBV28 to TRBJ2-5, with 7 bases that match TRBD2. The closer fit of TRBJ2-7 to the DNA end suggests the J call may be wrong. Germline V gives CDR1 MDHEN, CDR2 SYDVKM. CDR3 size: 13 residues. The CDR3 spells CASSFGGSREQYF. CDR3 DNA: TGTGCCAGCAGTTTCGGCGGGAGTCGCGAGCAGTACTTC.

This clonotype came up a few times. The chain is built from TRBV6-1 and TRBJ2-5; TRBD2 matches at 7 bases. After removal of 2 bases from V and 3 bases from J, the junction contained 3 bases not matched to a gene. Germline V gene sequence: CDR1 MNHNS, CDR2 SASEGT. The length of the CDR3 is 14 residues. The CDR3 protein is CASSENLAEETQYF. DNA of the CDR3: TGTGCCAGCAGTGAAAATCTAGCGGAAGAGACCCAGTACTTC.

This clonotype has only one observation. The junction departs from the called germline gene at one end, perhaps through a read error. V and J are TRBV7-9 and TRBJ2-6, with 7 bases identical to TRBD2. CDR1 is SEHNR and CDR2 is FQNEAQ in the germline V gene (reference sequence). The CDR3 contains 14 residues. CDR3 region: CTSREDGGANVLTF. The CDR3, as DNA: TGTACCAGCCGGGAGGACGGCGGGGCCAACGTCCTGACTTTC.

Comments on this clonotype: This clone may be a read error of a much larger clone one base away. The rearrangement uses TRBV12-3 or TRBV12-4 and TRBJ2-2; TRBD1 matches at 7 bases. V shed 5 bases and J 1 base; nucleotides not matched to a gene: 7. This CDR3 has 16 amino acids. The CDR3, as DNA: TGTGCCAGCAGTGTGATTCAGGGGGAGAACACCGGGGAGCTGTTTTTT. Translated, it gives CASSVIQGENTGELFF.

This sequence joins TRBV28 and TRBJ1-5, with D perhaps TRBD1 (5 bases). This CDR3 region has 18 residues. Germline CDR1 is MDHEN and CDR2 is SYDVKM. The germline V and J ends were trimmed by 2 bases and 3 bases, with 20 bases remaining between them. Here the CDR3 reads CASSLQAQPWGFNQPQHF. CDR3 coding DNA: TGTGCCAGCAGTTTACAAGCCCAGCCCTGGGGGTTCAATCAGCCCCAGCATTTT. Using reference TRBV28 and TRBJ1-5 for the parts outside the CDR3, the full variable domain is DVKVTQSSRYLVKRTGEKVFLECVQDMDHENMFWYRQDPGLGLRLIYFSYDVKMKEKGDIPEGYSVSREKKERFSLILESASTNQTSMYLCASSLQAQPWGFNQPQHFGDGTRLSIL.